The sequence of this TCR beta chain was determined in a study of response to subunit inactivated influenza vaccine. V shed 4 bases and J shed 6 bases, with 21 bases lying between them. The CDR3 is made up of 16 amino acids. Germline lookup yields CDR1 SEHNR and CDR2 FQNEAQ (reference sequence). From the RT-PCR reads, TCRdb called clonotypes with MiXCR, one entry per CDR3 protein. Found here are under 200,000 distinct CDR3 sequences, around 11% of them singletons; the top ten hold roughly 40%. As to this clonotype: Its antigen is still unknown.

Findings of the study overall: Every seasonal influenza vaccination brings in few new T cells, the authors suggested.

This TCR was recovered from a man in his fifties or sixties who received an inactivated influenza vaccine. The chain joins TRBV7-9 to TRBJ1-1; perhaps TRBD1 as D (6 bases). Sequencing was performed on CD8+ T cells sorted from PBMCs, taken roughly 24 months after vaccination. CDR3 region: CASSSLRYRDNAEAFF. In DNA form, the CDR3 reads TGTGCCAGCAGCTCGCTTCGGTACAGGGATAACGCTGAAGCTTTCTTT.